Shown below are 3 T cell receptor beta chains from a single sample sequenced in a study of shared clonotypes between healthy human individuals. The data were produced by immunoSEQ multiplex PCR, yet TCRdb's version contains in-frame clones alone and is incomplete. The table shows 1,500,000 or so clones, with about 98.5% occurring only once. Sequenced sample: naive CD4+ T cells sorted from blood. Subset here: CD45RA+ positively selected. Every receptor here comes from a man between 25 and 39 years old in good health.

The V gene is TRBV19, the J gene TRBJ2-6; D is perhaps TRBD1 (6 bases). The germline V gene encodes CDR1 LNHDA and CDR2 SQIVND (reference sequence). The CDR3 contains 16 residues. V gave up 6 bases and J gave up 3 bases, with 15 bases separating them. CDR3 protein: CASRPRGKGGANVLTF. The CDR3 DNA sequence: TGTGCCAGTAGGCCCAGGGGAAAGGGTGGGGCCAACGTCCTGACTTTC.

The rearrangement uses TRBV2 and TRBJ2-7, with D unclear. V lost 3 bases to trimming and J lost 2 bases, with 11 bases between them. Germline lookup yields CDR1 SNHLY and CDR2 FYNNEI. This CDR3 region has 14 residues. Here the CDR3 reads CASSDVAHTYEQYF. The CDR3 nucleotides read TGTGCCAGCAGTGATGTGGCCCACACCTACGAGCAGTACTTC.

This clone has a single count. Other DNA variants within this sample encode the same CDR3. The J gene is TRBJ2-1, the V gene TRBV6-5; D not resolved. In germline, CDR1 is MNHEY, CDR2 SVGAGI. Trimming took 4 bases from V and 8 from J, leaving 6 bases between them. The CDR3 consists of 11 residues. The CDR3 DNA reads as TGTGCCAGCAGTTCGATTTATGAGCAGTTCTTC. Its translation: CASSSIYEQFF.